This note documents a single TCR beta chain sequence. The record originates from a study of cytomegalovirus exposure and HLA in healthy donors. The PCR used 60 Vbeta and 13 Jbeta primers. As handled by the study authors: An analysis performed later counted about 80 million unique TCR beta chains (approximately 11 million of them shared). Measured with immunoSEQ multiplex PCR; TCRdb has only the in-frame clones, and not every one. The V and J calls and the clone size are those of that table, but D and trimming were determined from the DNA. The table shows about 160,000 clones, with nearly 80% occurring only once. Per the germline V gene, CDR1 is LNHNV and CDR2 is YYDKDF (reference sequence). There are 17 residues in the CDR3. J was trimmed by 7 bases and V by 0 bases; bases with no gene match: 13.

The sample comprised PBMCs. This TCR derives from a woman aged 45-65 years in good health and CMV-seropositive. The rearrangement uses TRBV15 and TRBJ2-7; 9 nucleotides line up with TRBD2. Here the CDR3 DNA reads TGTGCCACCAGCAGAGAAATTATGGGACTAGCAGAGAGAGAGCAGTACTTC. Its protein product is CATSREIMGLAEREQYF. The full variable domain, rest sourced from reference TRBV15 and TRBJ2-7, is DAMVIQNPRYQVTQFGKPVTLSCSQTLNHNVMYWYQQKSSQAPKLLFHYYDKDFNNEADTPDNFQSRRPNTSFCFLDIRSPGLGDTAMYLCATSREIMGLAEREQYFGPGTRLTVT.